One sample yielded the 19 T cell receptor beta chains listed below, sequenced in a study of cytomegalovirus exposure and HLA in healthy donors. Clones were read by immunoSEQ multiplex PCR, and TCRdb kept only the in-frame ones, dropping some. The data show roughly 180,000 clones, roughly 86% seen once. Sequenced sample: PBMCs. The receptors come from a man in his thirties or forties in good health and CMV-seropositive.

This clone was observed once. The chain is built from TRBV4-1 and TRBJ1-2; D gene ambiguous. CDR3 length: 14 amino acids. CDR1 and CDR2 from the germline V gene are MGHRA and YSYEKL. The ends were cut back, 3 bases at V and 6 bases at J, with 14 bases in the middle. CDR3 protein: CASSHTDGPHGYTF. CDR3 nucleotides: TGCGCCAGCAGCCACACCGACGGTCCCCATGGCTACACCTTC.

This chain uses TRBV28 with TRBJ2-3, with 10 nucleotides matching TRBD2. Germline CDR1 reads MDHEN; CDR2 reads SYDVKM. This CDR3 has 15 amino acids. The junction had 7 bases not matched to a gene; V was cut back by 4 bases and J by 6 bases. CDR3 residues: CASSSAGGPLDTQYF. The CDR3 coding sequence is TGTGCCAGCAGTTCAGCGGGAGGGCCTTTGGATACGCAGTATTTT.

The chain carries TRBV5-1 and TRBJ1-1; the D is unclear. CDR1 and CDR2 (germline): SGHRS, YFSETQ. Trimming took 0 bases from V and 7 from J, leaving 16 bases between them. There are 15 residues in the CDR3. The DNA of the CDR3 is TGCGCCAGCAGCTTGGCCGGGTTACGGTCGGGTGAAGCTTTCTTT. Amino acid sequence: CASSLAGLRSGEAFF.

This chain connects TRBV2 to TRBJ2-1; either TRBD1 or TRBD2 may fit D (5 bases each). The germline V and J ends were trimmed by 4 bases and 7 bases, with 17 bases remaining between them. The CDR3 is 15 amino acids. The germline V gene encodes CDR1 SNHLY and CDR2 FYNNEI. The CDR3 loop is CASSAPGTYRNEQFF. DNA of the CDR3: TGTGCCAGCAGTGCTCCCGGGACGTACAGGAATGAGCAGTTCTTC.

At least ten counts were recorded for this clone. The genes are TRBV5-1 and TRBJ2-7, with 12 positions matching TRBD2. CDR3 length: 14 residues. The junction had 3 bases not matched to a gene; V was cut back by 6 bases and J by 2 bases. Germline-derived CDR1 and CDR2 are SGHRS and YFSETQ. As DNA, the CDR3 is TGCGCCAGCAAACTAGCGGGGGGTGCCTACGAGCAGTACTTC. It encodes CASKLAGGAYEQYF.

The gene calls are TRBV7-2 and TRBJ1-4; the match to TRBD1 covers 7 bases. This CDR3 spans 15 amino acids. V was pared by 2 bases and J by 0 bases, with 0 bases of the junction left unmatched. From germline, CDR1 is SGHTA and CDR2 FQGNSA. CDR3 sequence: CASSLTGATNEKLFF. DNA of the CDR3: TGTGCCAGCAGCTTAACAGGGGCAACTAATGAAAAACTGTTTTTT.

CDR3 residues: CASRGWTGVANEKLFF. The DNA for the CDR3 is TGTGCCAGCAGAGGTTGGACGGGAGTAGCTAATGAAAAACTGTTTTTT. V and J are TRBV28 and TRBJ1-4; D gene ambiguous. CDR3 length: 16 residues. The V gene lost 6 bases and the J gene lost 3 bases, with 17 bases spanning the gap. CDR1 is MDHEN and CDR2 is SYDVKM in the germline V gene. The full variable domain, completed using reference TRBV28 and TRBJ1-4, is DVKVTQSSRYLVKRTGEKVFLECVQDMDHENMFWYRQDPGLGLRLIYFSYDVKMKEKGDIPEGYSVSREKKERFSLILESASTNQTSMYLCASRGWTGVANEKLFFGSGTQLSVL.

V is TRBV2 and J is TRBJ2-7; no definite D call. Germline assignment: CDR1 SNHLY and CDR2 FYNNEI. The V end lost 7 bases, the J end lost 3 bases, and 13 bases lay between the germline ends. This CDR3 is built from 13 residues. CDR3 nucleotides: TGTGCCAGCACCCCAGCCGGTATCTACGAGCAGTACTTC. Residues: CASTPAGIYEQYF.

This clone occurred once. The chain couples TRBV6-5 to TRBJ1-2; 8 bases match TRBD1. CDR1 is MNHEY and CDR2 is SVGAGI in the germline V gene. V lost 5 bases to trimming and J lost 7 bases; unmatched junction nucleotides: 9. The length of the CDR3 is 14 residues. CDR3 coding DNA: TGTGCCAGCAGTCCCAGGGGGCGAGCGTCTGGCTACACCTTC. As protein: CASSPRGRASGYTF.

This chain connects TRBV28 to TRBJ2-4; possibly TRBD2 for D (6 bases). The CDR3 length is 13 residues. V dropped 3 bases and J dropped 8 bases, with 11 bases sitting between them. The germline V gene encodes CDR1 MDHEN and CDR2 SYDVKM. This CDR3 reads CASSLEGIHIQYF. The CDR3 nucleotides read TGTGCCAGCAGTTTGGAGGGGATACACATTCAGTACTTC.

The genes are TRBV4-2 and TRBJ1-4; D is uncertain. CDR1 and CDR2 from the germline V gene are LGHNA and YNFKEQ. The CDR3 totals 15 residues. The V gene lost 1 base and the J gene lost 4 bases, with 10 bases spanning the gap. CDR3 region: CASSQVGSLNEKLFF. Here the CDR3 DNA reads TGTGCCAGCAGCCAAGTTGGCAGCCTTAATGAAAAACTGTTTTTT.

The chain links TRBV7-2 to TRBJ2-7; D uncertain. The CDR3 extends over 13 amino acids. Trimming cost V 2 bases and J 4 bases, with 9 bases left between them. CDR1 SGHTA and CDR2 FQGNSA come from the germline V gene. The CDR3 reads CASSLQSGYEQYF. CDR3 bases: TGTGCCAGCAGCTTACAGTCCGGTTACGAGCAGTACTTC.

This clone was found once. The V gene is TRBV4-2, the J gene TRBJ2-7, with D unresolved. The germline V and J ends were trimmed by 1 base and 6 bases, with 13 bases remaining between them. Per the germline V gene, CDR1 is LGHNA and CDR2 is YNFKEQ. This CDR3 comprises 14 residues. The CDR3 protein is CASSQGVSPGEQYF. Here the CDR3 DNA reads TGTGCCAGCAGCCAAGGAGTAAGTCCCGGCGAGCAGTACTTC.

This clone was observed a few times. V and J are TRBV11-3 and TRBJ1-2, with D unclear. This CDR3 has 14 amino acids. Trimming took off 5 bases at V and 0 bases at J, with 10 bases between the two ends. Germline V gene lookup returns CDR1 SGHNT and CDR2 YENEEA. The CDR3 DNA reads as TGTGCCAGCAGCCCACGTAATGCTAACTATGGCTACACCTTC. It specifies CASSPRNANYGYTF.

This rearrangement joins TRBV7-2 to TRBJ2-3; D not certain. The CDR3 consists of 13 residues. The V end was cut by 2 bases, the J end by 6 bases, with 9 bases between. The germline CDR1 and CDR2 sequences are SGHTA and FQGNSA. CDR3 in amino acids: CASSLSVVDTQYF. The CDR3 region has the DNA TGTGCCAGCAGCTTATCTGTCGTGGATACGCAGTATTTT.

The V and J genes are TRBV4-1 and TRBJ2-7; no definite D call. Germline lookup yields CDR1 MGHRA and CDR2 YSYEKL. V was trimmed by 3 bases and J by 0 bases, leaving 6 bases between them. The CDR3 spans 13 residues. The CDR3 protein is CASSQAVSYEQYF. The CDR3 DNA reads TGCGCCAGCAGCCAGGCAGTCTCCTACGAGCAGTACTTC.

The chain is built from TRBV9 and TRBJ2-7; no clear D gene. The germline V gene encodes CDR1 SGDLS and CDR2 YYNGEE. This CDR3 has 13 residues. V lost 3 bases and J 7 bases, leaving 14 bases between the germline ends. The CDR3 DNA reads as TGTGCCAGCAGCGCCAGTATTGGTAGGGAGCAGTACTTC. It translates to CASSASIGREQYF.

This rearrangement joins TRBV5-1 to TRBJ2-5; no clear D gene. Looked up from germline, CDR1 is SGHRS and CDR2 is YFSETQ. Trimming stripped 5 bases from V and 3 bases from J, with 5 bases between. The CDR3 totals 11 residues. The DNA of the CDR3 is TGCGCCAGCAGTCGAGAAGAGACCCAGTACTTC. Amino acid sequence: CASSREETQYF.

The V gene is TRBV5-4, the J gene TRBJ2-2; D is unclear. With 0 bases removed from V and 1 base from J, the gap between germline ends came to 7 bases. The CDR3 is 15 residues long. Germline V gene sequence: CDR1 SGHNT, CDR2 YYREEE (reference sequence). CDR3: CASSLGTMNTGELFF. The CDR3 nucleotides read TGTGCCAGCAGCTTGGGCACCATGAACACCGGGGAGCTGTTTTTT.